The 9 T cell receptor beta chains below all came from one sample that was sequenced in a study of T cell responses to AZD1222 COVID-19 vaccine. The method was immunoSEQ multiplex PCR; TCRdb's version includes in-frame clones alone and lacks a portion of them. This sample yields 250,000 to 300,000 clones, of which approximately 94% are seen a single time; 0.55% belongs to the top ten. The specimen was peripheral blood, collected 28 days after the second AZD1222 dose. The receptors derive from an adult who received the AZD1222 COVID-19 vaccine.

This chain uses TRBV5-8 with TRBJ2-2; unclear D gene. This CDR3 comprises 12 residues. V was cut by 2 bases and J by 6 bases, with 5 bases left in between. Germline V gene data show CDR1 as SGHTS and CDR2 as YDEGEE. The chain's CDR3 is CASSFKPGELFF. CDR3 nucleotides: TGTGCCAGCAGCTTCAAACCCGGGGAGCTGTTTTTT.

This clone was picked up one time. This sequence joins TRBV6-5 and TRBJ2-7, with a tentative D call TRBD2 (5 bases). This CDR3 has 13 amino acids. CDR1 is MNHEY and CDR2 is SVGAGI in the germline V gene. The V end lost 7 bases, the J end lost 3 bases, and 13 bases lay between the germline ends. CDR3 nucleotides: TGTGCCAGCACAGATGGGAGAATCTACGAGCAGTACTTC. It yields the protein CASTDGRIYEQYF.

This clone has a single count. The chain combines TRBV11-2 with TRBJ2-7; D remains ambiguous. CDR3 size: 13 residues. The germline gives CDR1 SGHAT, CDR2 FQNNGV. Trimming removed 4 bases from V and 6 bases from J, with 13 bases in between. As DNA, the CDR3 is TGTGCCAGCAGCTCCCCGCGAGTCCCCGAGCAGTACTTC. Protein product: CASSSPRVPEQYF.

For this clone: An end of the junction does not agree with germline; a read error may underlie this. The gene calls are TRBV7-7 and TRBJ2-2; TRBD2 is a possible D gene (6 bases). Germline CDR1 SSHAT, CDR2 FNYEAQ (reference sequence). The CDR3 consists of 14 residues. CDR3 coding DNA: TGTGCTAGCAGCCCTACCTCTAGCGCAGGGGAGCTGTTTTTT. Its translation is CASSPTSSAGELFF.

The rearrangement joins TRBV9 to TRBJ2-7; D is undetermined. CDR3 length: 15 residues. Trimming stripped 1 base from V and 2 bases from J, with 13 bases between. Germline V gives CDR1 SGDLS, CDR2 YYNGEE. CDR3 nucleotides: TGTGCCAGCAGCGTATCGGTAGGGCAGACCTACGAGCAGTACTTC. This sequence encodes CASSVSVGQTYEQYF.

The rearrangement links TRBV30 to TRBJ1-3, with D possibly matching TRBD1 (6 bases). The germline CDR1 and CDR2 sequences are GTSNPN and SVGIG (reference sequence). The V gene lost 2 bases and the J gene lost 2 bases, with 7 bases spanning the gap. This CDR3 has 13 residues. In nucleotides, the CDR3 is TGTGCCTGGAGTAAGGGGGCTGGAAACACCATATATTTT. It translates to CAWSKGAGNTIYF.

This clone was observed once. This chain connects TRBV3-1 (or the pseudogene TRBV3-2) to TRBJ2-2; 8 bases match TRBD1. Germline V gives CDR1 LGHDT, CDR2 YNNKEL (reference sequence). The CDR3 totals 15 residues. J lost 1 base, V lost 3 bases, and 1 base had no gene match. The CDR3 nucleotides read TGTGCCAGCAGCCAGGGACAGGTGAACACCGGGGAGCTGTTTTTT. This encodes CASSQGQVNTGELFF.

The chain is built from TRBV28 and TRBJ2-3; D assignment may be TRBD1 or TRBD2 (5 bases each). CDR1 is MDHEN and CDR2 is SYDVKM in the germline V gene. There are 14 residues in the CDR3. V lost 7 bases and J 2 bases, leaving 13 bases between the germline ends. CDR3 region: CASNTGANTDTQYF. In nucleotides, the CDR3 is TGTGCCAGCAACACCGGGGCCAACACAGATACGCAGTATTTT.

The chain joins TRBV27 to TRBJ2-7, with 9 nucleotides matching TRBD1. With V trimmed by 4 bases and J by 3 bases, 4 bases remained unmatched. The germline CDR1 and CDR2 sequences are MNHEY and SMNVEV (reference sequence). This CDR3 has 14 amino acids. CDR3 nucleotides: TGTGCCAGCAGTTGGGGACAGGGCCGCTACGAGCAGTACTTC. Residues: CASSWGQGRYEQYF.